This T cell receptor (beta chain) was found in a study of T cell changes during pregnancy in multiple sclerosis. This clone appeared a single time. The J segment lost 4 bases and the V segment lost 8 bases, leaving 9 bases of the junction unmatched. The germline V gene encodes CDR1 MNHEY and CDR2 SVGAGI. The CDR3 has 14 residues. This table comes from immunoSEQ multiplex PCR, and its TCRdb copy is limited to in-frame clones, with some not included. The sample has about 120,000 clones, approximately 93% seen once; the top ten hold approximately 6.2%. The clonotype originates from a female donor with multiple sclerosis, enrolled in a pregnancy study. The sample in question was peripheral blood, obtained before pregnancy. The chain carries TRBV6-5 and TRBJ1-1; 8 bases line up with TRBD1. CDR3 sequence: CASFRPGGSTEAFF. The CDR3 DNA reads as TGTGCCAGCTTCCGGCCAGGGGGCTCCACTGAAGCTTTCTTT.